What follows are 9 T cell receptor beta chains derived from one specimen sequenced in a study of T cells in Graves' hyperthyroidism and ophthalmopathy. The CDR3 regions of TCR beta were amplified from RNA transcripts. A set of HTBI primers served as the primers for a first-round RT-PCR of the TCR CDR3. TCRdb used MiXCR to reprocess the multiplex PCR reads, holding one entry per CDR3 protein. The data contain 450,000 to 700,000 distinct CDR3 sequences, about half of them singletons. The material sequenced was peripheral blood or thyroid tissue (not recorded which). The receptor set was obtained from an adult woman with Graves' disease, either hyperthyroidism or ophthalmopathy (not recorded which).

The chain employs TRBV20-1 and TRBJ2-2, with 9 positions matching TRBD2. Losses at the gene ends were 6 bases for V and 2 bases for J; bases not matched to a gene: 13. CDR1 and CDR2 from the germline V gene are DFQATT and SNEGSKA (reference sequence). This CDR3 spans 17 amino acids. For the CDR3, the DNA is TGCAGTGCCGCCTTCAAAGCGGGGGGCCTCAACACCGGGGAGCTGTTTTTT. This translates into CSAAFKAGGLNTGELFF.

This clonotype was counted ten times or more. The chain has TRBV6-2 or TRBV6-3 and TRBJ1-5, with 11 bases matching TRBD1. Germline CDR1 MNHEY, CDR2 SVGEGT. V was pared by 6 bases and J by 7 bases, with 5 bases of the junction left unmatched. This CDR3 is 14 amino acids long. The CDR3 DNA follows: TGTGCCAGCAGAGGGACAGGGGGGGACCAGCCCCAGCATTTT. Protein product: CASRGTGGDQPQHF.

CDR3: CASSGRDRPFKEPQHF. CDR3 in DNA: TGTGCCAGCAGCGGCCGGGACAGGCCCTTCAAAGAGCCCCAGCATTTT. J is TRBJ1-5 and V is TRBV9; 8 nucleotides agree with TRBD1. V shed 3 bases, J shed 8 bases, and the junction held 13 bases outside the gene matches. The V gene's germline CDR1 is SGDLS and CDR2 YYNGEE. The CDR3 covers 16 residues.

This chain joins TRBV2 and TRBJ1-2; D is possibly TRBD1 (6 bases). Trimming left V 7 bases short and J 4 bases short, with 16 bases between. Germline-derived CDR1 and CDR2 are SNHLY and FYNNEI. The CDR3 length is 14 residues. The CDR3 nucleotides read TGTGCCAGCAACACCCGGGACAAGCGCTATGGCTACACCTTC. It specifies CASNTRDKRYGYTF. Looking up the rest from reference TRBV2 and TRBJ1-2 gives the full variable domain: EPEVTQTPSHQVTQMGQEVILRCVPISNHLYFYWYRQILGQKVEFLVSFYNNEISEKSEIFDDQFSVERPDGSNFTLKIRSTKLEDSAMYFCASNTRDKRYGYTFGSGTRLTVV.

This clonotype was recorded at least ten times. The V gene is TRBV5-1, the J gene TRBJ2-5; 8 bases are a match to TRBD2. Germline lookup yields CDR1 SGHRS and CDR2 YFSETQ. The V and J ends lost 0 bases and 5 bases, in that order; junction bases with no gene match: 0. This CDR3 is built from 13 residues. The CDR3 here is CASSLGLAETQYF. For the CDR3, the DNA is TGCGCCAGCAGCTTGGGACTAGCGGAGACCCAGTACTTC.

There are a few counts of this clonotype. The rearrangement links TRBV4-1 to TRBJ2-7; D call uncertain. Germline V gives CDR1 MGHRA, CDR2 YSYEKL. Trimming stripped 2 bases from V and 7 bases from J, with 15 bases between. The CDR3 totals 14 residues. The CDR3 protein is CASSQINPTREQYF. CDR3 DNA sequence: TGCGCCAGCAGCCAAATTAACCCCACGAGGGAGCAGTACTTC.

This chain links TRBV24-1 with TRBJ1-5; no reliable D call. Germline CDR1 and CDR2: KGHDR and SFDVKD. V lost 5 bases, J lost 2 bases, and 9 bases lay in between. This CDR3 is built from 14 residues. The CDR3: CATSGAEGNQPQHF. The DNA of the CDR3 is TGTGCCACCAGTGGGGCGGAAGGCAATCAGCCCCAGCATTTT.

This clonotype occurred many times. The chain employs TRBV12-3 or TRBV12-4 and TRBJ1-2; D is possibly TRBD1 (5 bases). V was cut by 1 base and J by 1 base, with 13 bases left in between. The CDR3 has 16 amino acids. CDR3 DNA: TGTGCCAGCAGTTTAGGTCCCCTTCAGGGTAACTATGGCTACACCTTC. This codes for CASSLGPLQGNYGYTF.

V is TRBV20-1 and J is TRBJ2-7; 7 nucleotides line up with TRBD2. The V gene end was trimmed by 4 bases and the J gene end by 5 bases; junction bases not matched to a gene: 8. This CDR3 contains 13 residues. Germline lookup yields CDR1 DFQATT and CDR2 SNEGSKA (reference sequence). CDR3 region: CSAKPEGGHEQYF. CDR3 in DNA: TGCAGTGCTAAGCCTGAGGGAGGGCACGAGCAGTACTTC.